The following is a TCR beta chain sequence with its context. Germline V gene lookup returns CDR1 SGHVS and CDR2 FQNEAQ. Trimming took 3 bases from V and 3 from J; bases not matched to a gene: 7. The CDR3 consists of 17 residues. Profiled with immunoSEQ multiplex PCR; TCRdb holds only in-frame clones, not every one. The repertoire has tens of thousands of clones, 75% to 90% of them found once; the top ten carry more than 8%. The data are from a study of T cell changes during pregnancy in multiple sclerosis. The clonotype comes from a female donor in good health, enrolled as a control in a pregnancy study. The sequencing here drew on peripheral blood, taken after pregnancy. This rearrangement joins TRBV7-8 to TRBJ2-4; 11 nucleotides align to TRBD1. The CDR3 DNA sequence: TGTGCCAGCAGCTTCCCTGCCGGGACAGGGGGCAAAAACATTCAGTACTTC. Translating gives CASSFPAGTGGKNIQYF.